One and the same sample provided the 12 T cell receptor beta chains below, sequenced in a study of blood T cell repertoires in COVID-19. Sequencing was performed with immunoSEQ multiplex PCR; in TCRdb, only in-frame clones are kept and a portion is missing. The repertoire holds approximately 200,000 clones, roughly 85% seen once, with over 15% in the top ten. Input material: PBMCs or T cells enriched from blood (not recorded which). The receptors come from a man aged 40-49 years who had recovered from COVID-19.

V gene TRBV7-2 combines with J gene TRBJ1-2; D is possibly TRBD1 (6 bases). The V end was cut by 5 bases, the J end by 4 bases, with 20 bases between. Germline V gene sequence: CDR1 SGHTA, CDR2 FQGNSA. CDR3 length: 16 residues. The CDR3 nucleotides are TGTGCCAGCAGCGTAGTAGCGGGGGGCCAAGTCTATGGCTACACCTTC. It is translated as CASSVVAGGQVYGYTF.

This rearrangement joins TRBV7-9 to TRBJ2-2; 9 bases are a match to TRBD1. Germline lookup yields CDR1 SEHNR and CDR2 FQNEAQ (reference sequence). Trimming removed 5 bases from V and 5 bases from J; junction bases left unmatched: 12. The CDR3 length is 17 residues. CDR3 DNA sequence: TGTGCCAGCAGCCGGGACAGGGTTTATTGGTTGACCGGGGAGCTGTTTTTT. Translating gives CASSRDRVYWLTGELFF.

The chain links TRBV10-2 to TRBJ1-6; 9 bases fit TRBD1. CDR3 length: 15 amino acids. CDR1 is WSHSY and CDR2 is SAAADI in the germline V gene. Trimming took 11 bases from V and 8 from J; bases not matched to a gene: 13. The CDR3 spells CASTGRDRADSPLHF. The CDR3 DNA is TGCGCCTCTACAGGGCGGGACAGGGCTGATTCACCCCTCCACTTT.

The chain employs TRBV10-3 and TRBJ2-2; D possibly corresponds to TRBD1 (6 bases). Germline lookup yields CDR1 ENHRY and CDR2 SYGVKD. This CDR3 contains 15 residues. Trimming cost V 4 bases and J 0 bases, with 9 bases left between them. The CDR3 protein is CAISATGTNTGELFF. For the CDR3, the DNA is TGTGCCATCAGTGCTACAGGGACGAACACCGGGGAGCTGTTTTTT.

This clone was found once. This rearrangement joins TRBV6-5 to TRBJ2-5; D is unclear. CDR1 is MNHEY and CDR2 is SVGAGI in the germline V gene. The CDR3 length is 14 residues. V gave up 0 bases and J gave up 1 base, with 6 bases separating them. CDR3 protein: CASSYSHLQETQYF. CDR3 in DNA: TGTGCCAGCAGTTACTCACATCTCCAAGAGACCCAGTACTTC.

This sequence joins TRBV6-5 and TRBJ2-7; TRBD1 matches at 7 bases. J gave up 2 bases and V 11 bases, and 3 bases lay outside the gene matches. Germline CDR1 reads MNHEY; CDR2 reads SVGAGI. The CDR3 extends over 11 amino acids. The CDR3 spells CASGTAYEQYF. CDR3 nucleotide sequence: TGTGCCTCCGGGACAGCCTACGAGCAGTACTTC.

V usage is TRBV3-1 (or the pseudogene TRBV3-2) and J usage is TRBJ1-4, with unresolved D. Trimming took off 1 base at V and 8 bases at J, with 8 bases between the two ends. The germline V gene has CDR1 LGHDT and CDR2 YNNKEL (reference sequence). The CDR3 runs 13 residues. The CDR3 reads CASSQVSREKLFF. DNA for the CDR3: TGTGCCAGCAGCCAAGTTTCGCGGGAAAAACTGTTTTTT.

In its sample, this clone was seen once. The chain couples TRBV28 to TRBJ2-4; maybe TRBD2 (5 bases). Germline V lookup: CDR1 MDHEN, CDR2 SYDVKM. With 4 bases removed from V and 7 bases from J, the gap between germline ends came to 14 bases. The CDR3 is made up of 14 amino acids. This CDR3 reads CASSSSASSNIQYF. In nucleotides, the CDR3 is TGTGCCAGCAGTTCCTCGGCTAGCTCCAACATTCAGTACTTC.

This rearrangement joins TRBV6-5 to TRBJ2-7, with D tentatively TRBD2 (5 bases). Deletions cut 2 bases from V and 3 bases from J, with 8 bases between. The germline gives CDR1 MNHEY, CDR2 SVGAGI. This CDR3 spans 13 amino acids. CDR3 bases: TGTGCCAGCAGTTACGAGGGTAACTACGAGCAGTACTTC. Translation: CASSYEGNYEQYF.

The chain employs TRBV4-1 and TRBJ1-5; D is ambiguous. Trimming pared 2 bases from V and 0 bases from J, leaving 17 bases between. CDR3 length equals 18 residues. Looked up from germline, CDR1 is MGHRA and CDR2 is YSYEKL. In DNA form, the CDR3 reads TGCGCCAGCAGCCAACGCGTGTCCTGGGCCAATAGCAATCAGCCCCAGCATTTT. This codes for CASSQRVSWANSNQPQHF.

This chain joins TRBV3-1 (or the pseudogene TRBV3-2) and TRBJ1-6; 8 bases are a match to TRBD1. This CDR3 is 14 amino acids long. After removal of 3 bases from V and 7 bases from J, the junction contained 2 bases not matched to a gene. Germline V gene data show CDR1 as LGHDT and CDR2 as YNNKEL (reference sequence). For the CDR3, the DNA is TGTGCCAGCAGCCAGAGACAGGGGAATTCACCCCTCCACTTT. This codes for CASSQRQGNSPLHF.

The genes are TRBV11-1 and TRBJ2-7; tentatively, D is TRBD2 (6 bases). The germline V gene encodes CDR1 SGHAT and CDR2 FQDESV (reference sequence). The length of the CDR3 is 14 residues. V was cut by 7 bases and J by 0 bases, with 13 bases left in between. The CDR3 region has the DNA TGTGCCAGCAAACTAGCTCTGAGCTCCTACGAGCAGTACTTC. Encoded protein: CASKLALSSYEQYF.